The present entry profiles one T cell receptor beta chain with its context. Its specificity is unknown. 13 Jbeta primers and 60 Vbeta primers were used for the PCR. TCRdb's table, derived via immunoSEQ multiplex PCR, lists solely in-frame clones and lacks some. Here the sample spans over 150,000 clones, about four fifths being singletons. This entry is derived from a study of cytomegalovirus exposure and HLA in healthy donors. Study observations and caveats: Later examination showed HLA-associated TCR beta chains had greater clonal expansion than equally common others. A prior analysis recorded that most TCR beta V segments were productive about 90% or about 30% of the time. Apart from CMV serostatus, no immune exposure information was available.

V lost 4 bases and J 1 base, leaving 13 bases between the germline ends. CDR1 MDHEN and CDR2 SYDVKM come from the germline V gene. The CDR3 covers 16 residues. Nominally healthy donors were sampled, though unrecorded immune exposures were likely. This clonotype originated in a man younger than 45 in good health and CMV-seropositive. The sequencing input was PBMCs. V is TRBV28 and J is TRBJ2-2, with no clear D. The CDR3 spells CASSYPATGNTGELFF. The CDR3 nucleotides read TGTGCCAGCAGTTACCCTGCAACCGGGAACACCGGGGAGCTGTTTTTT.